These T cell receptor beta chains were read from a single sample in a study of blood T cell repertoires in COVID-19. Only in-frame clones appear in the TCRdb table, and some are missing; sequencing was by immunoSEQ multiplex PCR. The sample yields under 300,000 clones, roughly nine tenths seen once. The source material was peripheral blood. The receptors shown here come from a woman aged 40 to 50 who had recovered from COVID-19. The CDR3 runs from the conserved cysteine through the conserved F or W. Fields, in order: CDR3 DNA, CDR3 protein, D gene, J gene, V gene, clone size. A D gene is named only where the DNA matches it firmly. Part of the rows lack a size; the others show once, few, many or a class for expanded clones.

DNA: TGCGCCAGCAGCACCCGGAGGAACACTGAAGCTTTCTTT; CDR3: CASSTRRNTEAFF; D: .; J: TRBJ1-1; V: TRBV5-1; size: few
DNA: TGTGCTAGTGGTAGGACAGGCTACGACGGATACTTC; CDR3: CASGRTGYDGYF; D: TRBD1; J: TRBJ2-7; V: TRBV12-5; size: .
DNA: TGTGCCAGCAGTTCCTCCCCGTTCTTC; CDR3: CASSSSPFF; D: .; J: TRBJ2-1; V: TRBV6-4; size: .
DNA: TGTGCCAGCAGCCAAGTGGGAGGGGCTGGGGCCAACGTCCTGACTTTC; CDR3: CASSQVGGAGANVLTF; D: TRBD2; J: TRBJ2-6; V: TRBV14; size: .
DNA: TGTGCCATCAGTGGTAGCACTGAAGCTTTCTTT; CDR3: CAISGSTEAFF; D: .; J: TRBJ1-1; V: TRBV10-3; size: .
DNA: TGTGCCAGCAGTTACTCAGCAGGGGGCACTGAAGCTTTCTTT; CDR3: CASSYSAGGTEAFF; D: TRBD1; J: TRBJ1-1; V: TRBV6-5; size: .
DNA: TGTGCCAGCAGCTACCGACAGGGTCCCTCTGGCTACACCTTC; CDR3: CASSYRQGPSGYTF; D: TRBD1; J: TRBJ1-2; V: TRBV2; size: .
DNA: TGTGCCAGCAGGCTGACAGGGGATCAGCCCCAGCATTTT; CDR3: CASRLTGDQPQHF; D: TRBD1; J: TRBJ1-5; V: TRBV2; size: once
DNA: TGTGCCAGCAGCCCTGTCCGGGCCCGGGACAGGGGTGGTGAGCAGTTCTTC; CDR3: CASSPVRARDRGGEQFF; D: TRBD1; J: TRBJ2-1; V: TRBV14; size: .
DNA: TGTGCCAGCAGCTACAACAGGGGGCGCGGAAACACCATATATTTT; CDR3: CASSYNRGRGNTIYF; D: TRBD1; J: TRBJ1-3; V: TRBV5-4; size: .
DNA: TGTGCCAGCAGCTTAGACACGGATACGCAGTATTTT; CDR3: CASSLDTDTQYF; D: .; J: TRBJ2-3; V: TRBV7-9; size: .
DNA: TGTGCCAGCAGTAGGACACAGGGAGAGACCCAGTACTTC; CDR3: CASSRTQGETQYF; D: .; J: TRBJ2-5; V: TRBV6-5; size: .
DNA: TGTGCCAGCAGTTCACCAGGGCGGCAGGAGACCCAGTACTTC; CDR3: CASSSPGRQETQYF; D: .; J: TRBJ2-5; V: TRBV28; size: .
DNA: TGTGCCAGCAGCTTCCGCGGGGGCCCGAATGAGCAGTTCTTC; CDR3: CASSFRGGPNEQFF; D: .; J: TRBJ2-1; V: TRBV7-2; size: .
DNA: TGCGCCAGCAGCCAAATCCCAGGGGACGAGCAGTACTTC; CDR3: CASSQIPGDEQYF; D: .; J: TRBJ2-7; V: TRBV4-1; size: .
DNA: TGTGCCAGCAGGGACAGGATCGCCCTCCACTTT; CDR3: CASRDRIALHF; D: TRBD1; J: TRBJ1-6; V: TRBV2; size: .
DNA: TGTGCCAGCAACTTACAGGGGGCCTATGAAAAACTGTTTTTT; CDR3: CASNLQGAYEKLFF; D: TRBD1; J: TRBJ1-4; V: TRBV5-5; size: .
DNA: TGTGCCAGTAGTTTGGACAGCCATAACACTGAAGCTTTCTTT; CDR3: CASSLDSHNTEAFF; D: .; J: TRBJ1-1; V: TRBV19; size: .
DNA: TGTGCCAGCAGGGGACAGGGGGATGAAGCTTTCTTT; CDR3: CASRGQGDEAFF; D: TRBD1; J: TRBJ1-1; V: TRBV6-4; size: .
DNA: TGTGCCACCAGCAGAGGGGACAGCTCCTACAATGAGCAGTTCTTC; CDR3: CATSRGDSSYNEQFF; D: TRBD1; J: TRBJ2-1; V: TRBV15; size: once
DNA: TGTGCCAGCTCCGGGGTTCGAAACACCGGGGAGCTGTTTTTT; CDR3: CASSGVRNTGELFF; D: .; J: TRBJ2-2; V: TRBV11-3; size: .
DNA: TGTGCCAGTAGTACTACTGGTCGCGGGGGCGACACTGAAGCTTTCTTT; CDR3: CASSTTGRGGDTEAFF; D: .; J: TRBJ1-1; V: TRBV19; size: .
DNA: TGTGCCAGCAGCCAAGATGTAGAAGAGACCCAGTACTTC; CDR3: CASSQDVEETQYF; D: .; J: TRBJ2-5; V: TRBV14; size: .
DNA: TGCAGCGTTGAAGAACGAACAGGCCTCTATGGCTACACCTTC; CDR3: CSVEERTGLYGYTF; D: .; J: TRBJ1-2; V: TRBV29-1; size: .
DNA: TGCAGCGTTCGGGAGGGTAGGACTGAAGCTTTCTTT; CDR3: CSVREGRTEAFF; D: .; J: TRBJ1-1; V: TRBV29-1; size: .
DNA: TGCGCCAGCCGGGGCGGGACAGATATTACCTACGAGCAGTACTTC; CDR3: CASRGGTDITYEQYF; D: .; J: TRBJ2-7; V: TRBV5-1; size: .
DNA: TGTGCCAGCAGCTTTCAAAACGGCGGCACTGAAGCTTTCTTT; CDR3: CASSFQNGGTEAFF; D: .; J: TRBJ1-1; V: TRBV11-2; size: .
DNA: TGTGCCAGCACCCTACAGGGGTTTGGCTACACCTTC; CDR3: CASTLQGFGYTF; D: TRBD1; J: TRBJ1-2; V: TRBV13; size: .
DNA: TGCGCCAGCAGCTTGAAGAGTGACACTGAAGCTTTCTTT; CDR3: CASSLKSDTEAFF; D: .; J: TRBJ1-1; V: TRBV5-1; size: .
DNA: TGTGCCAGCAGCCCCCGGGCGGGGAGCTCCTACGAGCAGTACTTC; CDR3: CASSPRAGSSYEQYF; D: .; J: TRBJ2-7; V: TRBV7-6; size: .
DNA: TGTGCCAGCACTTTCAGCGGTGGTGTGGATGAAAAACTGTTTTTT; CDR3: CASTFSGGVDEKLFF; D: .; J: TRBJ1-4; V: TRBV28; size: .
DNA: TGTGCCAGCAGCCAAGTTGACGGGAATGAGCAGTTCTTC; CDR3: CASSQVDGNEQFF; D: .; J: TRBJ2-1; V: TRBV3-1/TRBV3-2; size: .
DNA: TGTGCCAGCAGGGCCGGGACAGGCTCTAATTCACCCCTCCACTTT; CDR3: CASRAGTGSNSPLHF; D: TRBD1; J: TRBJ1-6; V: TRBV28; size: few
DNA: TGTGCCAGTAGCCCTAGCGGGAGGGTTAATGAGCAGTTCTTC; CDR3: CASSPSGRVNEQFF; D: TRBD2; J: TRBJ2-1; V: TRBV19; size: .
DNA: TGTGCCAGTAGTGACAGGGTAACGAATTCACCCCTCCACTTT; CDR3: CASSDRVTNSPLHF; D: TRBD1; J: TRBJ1-6; V: TRBV19; size: .
DNA: TGTGCCAGCAGTGACTCGAACAGGGGGCCGAAAGATACGCAGTATTTT; CDR3: CASSDSNRGPKDTQYF; D: TRBD1; J: TRBJ2-3; V: TRBV6-4; size: .
DNA: TGTGCCAGCAGCCTCGACAGGGGAAGTGAAAAACTGTTTTTT; CDR3: CASSLDRGSEKLFF; D: TRBD1; J: TRBJ1-4; V: TRBV28; size: .
DNA: TGTGCCAGTAGTAAGGGGTGGCACACTGAAGCTTTCTTT; CDR3: CASSKGWHTEAFF; D: .; J: TRBJ1-1; V: TRBV19; size: once
DNA: TGTGCCAGCGCCCTTCACGGGGCAGATACGCAGTATTTT; CDR3: CASALHGADTQYF; D: .; J: TRBJ2-3; V: TRBV6-5; size: .
DNA: TGCGCCAGCAGCTTGGCCGGACTAGCGGGGGGCACAGATACGCAGTATTTT; CDR3: CASSLAGLAGGTDTQYF; D: TRBD2; J: TRBJ2-3; V: TRBV5-1; size: .
DNA: TGCAGTGCTAGTATCGGCAGGGGGAGCACAGATACGCAGTATTTT; CDR3: CSASIGRGSTDTQYF; D: TRBD1; J: TRBJ2-3; V: TRBV20-1; size: once
DNA: TGTGCCAGCAGTTACGACAGACAAAATTCACCCCTCCACTTT; CDR3: CASSYDRQNSPLHF; D: .; J: TRBJ1-6; V: TRBV6-5; size: .